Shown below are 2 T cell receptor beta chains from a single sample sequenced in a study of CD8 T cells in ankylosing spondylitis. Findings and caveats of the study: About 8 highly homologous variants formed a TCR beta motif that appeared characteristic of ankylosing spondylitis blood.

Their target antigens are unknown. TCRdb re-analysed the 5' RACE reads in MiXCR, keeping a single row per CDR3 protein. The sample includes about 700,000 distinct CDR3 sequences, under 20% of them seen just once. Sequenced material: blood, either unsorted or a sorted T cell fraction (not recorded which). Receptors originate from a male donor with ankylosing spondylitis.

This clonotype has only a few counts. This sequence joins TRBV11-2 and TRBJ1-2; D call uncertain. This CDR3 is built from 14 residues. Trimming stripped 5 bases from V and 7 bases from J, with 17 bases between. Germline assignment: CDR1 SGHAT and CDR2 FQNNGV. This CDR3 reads CASSLSTGIGGYTF. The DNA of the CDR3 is TGTGCCAGCAGCCTTTCAACGGGGATTGGTGGCTACACCTTC. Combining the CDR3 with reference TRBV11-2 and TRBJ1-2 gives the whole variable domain EAGVAQSPRYKIIEKRQSVAFWCNPISGHATLYWYQQILGQGPKLLIQFQNNGVVDDSQLPKDRFSAERLKGVDSTLKIQPAKLEDSAVYLCASSLSTGIGGYTFGSGTRLTVV.

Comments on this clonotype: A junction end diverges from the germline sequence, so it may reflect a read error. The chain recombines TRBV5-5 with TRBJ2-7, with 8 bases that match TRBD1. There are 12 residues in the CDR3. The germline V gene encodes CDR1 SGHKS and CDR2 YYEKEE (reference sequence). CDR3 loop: CATPNSPGTGHF. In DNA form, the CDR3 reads TGTGCCACCCCGAACTCCCCCGGGACAGGACACTTC.